The 3 T cell receptor beta chains below were found in one sample sequenced in a study of T cell responses to AZD1222 COVID-19 vaccine. Clones were sequenced by immunoSEQ multiplex PCR, and TCRdb holds only the in-frame ones, with some missing. The profile shows some 86,000 clones, approximately 80% of them singletons. The specimen comprised peripheral blood, sampled on day 0 of AZD1222 vaccination. Receptor source: an adult in good health.

V is TRBV10-3 and J is TRBJ1-5; 7 bases are a match to TRBD1. After removal of 6 bases from V and 5 bases from J, the junction contained 4 bases not matched to a gene. This CDR3 is built from 13 residues. CDR1 and CDR2 (germline): ENHRY, SYGVKD. The CDR3 DNA follows: TGTGCCATCAGCCTTGACAGGGATCAGCCCCAGCATTTT. It codes for CAISLDRDQPQHF.

V and J are TRBV30 and TRBJ1-5, with D possibly TRBD1 on 5 matching bases. The CDR3 totals 15 residues. Germline CDR1 and CDR2: GTSNPN and SVGIG (reference sequence). Trimming shortened V by 0 bases and J by 1 base, and 10 bases separated the two germline ends. CDR3 sequence reads: CAWSVGGHSNQPQHF. The CDR3 DNA reads as TGTGCCTGGAGTGTAGGCGGACACAGCAATCAGCCCCAGCATTTT.

The chain uses TRBV18 and TRBJ2-3; D is possibly TRBD1 or TRBD2 (5 bases each). There are 14 residues in the CDR3. CDR1 is KGHSH and CDR2 is LQKENI in the germline V gene. V was cut by 5 bases and J by 6 bases, with 15 bases left in between. The CDR3 loop reads CASSGGTKADTQYF. CDR3 sequence (DNA): TGTGCCAGCTCAGGTGGGACCAAAGCCGATACGCAGTATTTT.